This entry is about one TCR beta chain. Its antigen is currently unknown. The donors formed part of the approximately 130-subject validation cohort, distinct from the approximately 670-subject first cohort. These data belong to a study of cytomegalovirus exposure and HLA in healthy donors. Regarding the study as a whole: Specificity for CMV antigens was confirmed in vitro for a few of the CMV-associated chains.

Germline V gene lookup returns CDR1 LGHNT and CDR2 FRNRAP. V was cut by 1 base and J by 2 bases, with 6 bases left in between. The CDR3 is 14 residues long. Here immunoSEQ multiplex PCR was the method, and the copy in TCRdb shows in-frame clones only, minus some. Among tens of thousands of clones listed, approximately 93% were seen once. This rearrangement joins TRBV12-5 to TRBJ1-5; D not certain. The specimen sequenced was PBMCs. The TCR was taken from a woman aged 18-29 years in good health and CMV-seronegative. The CDR3 bases are TGTGCTAGTGGTTTGGACTCCGGCAATCAGCCCCAGCATTTT. It codes for CASGLDSGNQPQHF.